This T cell receptor (beta chain) is drawn from a study of blood T cell repertoires in COVID-19. Across the whole study: Sites in the United States, Italy and Spain provided acute and convalescent COVID-19 samples. Sources were T cells, B-cell-depleted T cells, or PBMCs; the material itself was cDNA or gDNA.

The CDR3 has 12 amino acids. Trimming shortened V by 4 bases and J by 7 bases, and 13 bases separated the two germline ends. In germline, CDR1 is GTSNPN, CDR2 SVGIG (reference sequence). In the source study's methods: Estimates of nucleated cell counts were drawn from the amplification of reference gene primers. The assay was immunoSEQ multiplex PCR, and TCRdb's table has in-frame clones only and misses some. D and trimming were read from the DNA, whereas the V and J calls and clone size are those reported in that table. The sample has under 300,000 clones, 80% to 90% seen once. Material for sequencing was peripheral blood. The receptor comes from a man between 60 and 70 years old with acute or convalescent COVID-19. The chain links TRBV30 to TRBJ1-2; D unclear. The DNA of the CDR3 is TGTGCCTGGAATGCTGGGGAGAGTGGCTACACCTTC. Protein: CAWNAGESGYTF.